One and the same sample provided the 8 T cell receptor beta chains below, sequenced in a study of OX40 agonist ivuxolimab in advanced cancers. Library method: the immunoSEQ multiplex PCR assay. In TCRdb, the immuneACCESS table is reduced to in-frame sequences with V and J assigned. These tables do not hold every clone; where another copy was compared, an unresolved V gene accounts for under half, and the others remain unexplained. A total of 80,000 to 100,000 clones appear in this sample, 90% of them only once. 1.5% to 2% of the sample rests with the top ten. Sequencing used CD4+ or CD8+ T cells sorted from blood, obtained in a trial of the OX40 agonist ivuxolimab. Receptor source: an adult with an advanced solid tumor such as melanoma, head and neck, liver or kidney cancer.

In nucleotides, the CDR3 is TGTGCCAGCAGCTTAGGCCGCGCCTACGAGCAGTACTTC. It encodes CASSLGRAYEQYF. V usage is TRBV11-2 and J usage is TRBJ2-7; D is unclear. Per the germline V gene, CDR1 is SGHAT and CDR2 is FQNNGV. The CDR3 runs 13 residues. With 1 base removed from V and 2 bases from J, the gap between germline ends came to 6 bases.

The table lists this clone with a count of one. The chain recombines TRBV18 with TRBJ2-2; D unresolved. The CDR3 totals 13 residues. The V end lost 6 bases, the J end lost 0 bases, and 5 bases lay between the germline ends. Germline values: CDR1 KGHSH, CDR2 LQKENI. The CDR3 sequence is CASSRANTGELFF. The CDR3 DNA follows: TGTGCCAGCTCCCGCGCGAACACCGGGGAGCTGTTTTTT.

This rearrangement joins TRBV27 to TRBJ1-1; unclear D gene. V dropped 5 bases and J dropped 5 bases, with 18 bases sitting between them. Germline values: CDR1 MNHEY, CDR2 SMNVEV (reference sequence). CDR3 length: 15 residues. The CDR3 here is CASSLRAGTVTEAFF. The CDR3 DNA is TGTGCCAGCAGTCTGAGGGCAGGTACGGTTACTGAAGCTTTCTTT.

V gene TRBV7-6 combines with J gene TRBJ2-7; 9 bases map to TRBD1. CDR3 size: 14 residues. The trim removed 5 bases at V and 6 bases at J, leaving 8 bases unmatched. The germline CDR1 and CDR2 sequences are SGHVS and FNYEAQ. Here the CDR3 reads CASSRPGQGGEQYF. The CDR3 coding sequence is TGTGCCAGCAGCCGTCCGGGACAGGGAGGCGAGCAGTACTTC.

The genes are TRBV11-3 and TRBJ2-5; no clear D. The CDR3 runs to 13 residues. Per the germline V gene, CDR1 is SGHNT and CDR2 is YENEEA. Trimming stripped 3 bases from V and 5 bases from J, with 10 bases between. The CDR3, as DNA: TGTGCCAGCAGCTTTCCGGCGGAGGAGACCCAGTACTTC. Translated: CASSFPAEETQYF.

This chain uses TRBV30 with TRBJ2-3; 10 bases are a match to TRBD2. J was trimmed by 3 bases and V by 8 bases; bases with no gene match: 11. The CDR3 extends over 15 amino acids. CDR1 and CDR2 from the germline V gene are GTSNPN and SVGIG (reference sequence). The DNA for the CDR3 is TGTGCCAGTCTAGCGGGAGCCGGCCGGACAGATACGCAGTATTTT. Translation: CASLAGAGRTDTQYF.

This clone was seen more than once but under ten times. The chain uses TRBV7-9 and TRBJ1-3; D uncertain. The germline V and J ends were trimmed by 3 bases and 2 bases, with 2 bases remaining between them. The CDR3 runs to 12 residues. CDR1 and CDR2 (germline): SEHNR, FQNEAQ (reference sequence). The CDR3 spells CASSFPGNTIYF. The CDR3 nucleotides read TGTGCCAGCAGCTTTCCTGGAAACACCATATATTTT.

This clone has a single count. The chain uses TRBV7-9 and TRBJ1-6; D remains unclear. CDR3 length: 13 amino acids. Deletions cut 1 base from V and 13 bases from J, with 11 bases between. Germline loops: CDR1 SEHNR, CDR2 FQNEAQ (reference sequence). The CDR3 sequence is CASSLESGSPLHF. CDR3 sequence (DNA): TGTGCCAGCAGCTTAGAGAGCGGGTCGCCCCTCCACTTT.